Listed below are T cell receptor beta chains from one sample, sequenced in a study of patients and donors after allogeneic stem cell transplantation. TCRdb used MiXCR to reprocess the RT-PCR reads, holding one entry per CDR3 protein. The sample lists about 150,000 distinct CDR3 sequences, about 24% seen once, with roughly a quarter in the top ten. Specimen: blood, either unsorted or a sorted T cell fraction (not recorded which). These receptors were taken from a human donor who was either an allogeneic HSCT recipient or a stem cell or donor lymphocyte infusion donor (not recorded which). It is not recorded whose cells these are; they may come from a transplant donor. The CDR3 runs from the conserved cysteine through the conserved F or W.

V: TRBV5-1
CDR3: CASSLAPAGVAKNIQYF

V: TRBV12-3/TRBV12-4
CDR3: CASSPRGRGDTGELFF

V: TRBV29-1
CDR3: CSVGWGAIYGYTF

V: TRBV4-1
CDR3: CASSQDSPENNQPQHF

V: TRBV27
CDR3: CASSFSHLEPQHF

V: TRBV7-6
CDR3: CASSFELVGGYTF

V: TRBV11-1
CDR3: CASSLDRDPEAFF

V: TRBV20-1
CDR3: CSALTGGSEKLFF

V: TRBV20-1
CDR3: CSAREARATDTQYF

V: TRBV12-3/TRBV12-4
CDR3: CASSFDLSSTDTQYF

V: TRBV4-2
CDR3: CASRAGAATEAFF

V: TRBV29-1
CDR3: CSVEGTGNHEQYF

V: TRBV28
CDR3: CASLNVWDSNQPQHF

V: TRBV20-1
CDR3: CSALTGGNEQYF

V: TRBV12-3/TRBV12-4
CDR3: CASSRQGSNEKLFF

V: TRBV29-1
CDR3: CSVRTSGPYEQYF

V: TRBV27
CDR3: CASRREEGTEAFF

V: TRBV2
CDR3: CASSPVGASGGAREQFF

V: TRBV20-1
CDR3: CSADLGEGLASNEQFF

V: TRBV5-1
CDR3: CASSLEIAGGPDTQYF

V: TRBV3-1
CDR3: CASSQDRPLGGYTF

V: TRBV2
CDR3: CASSQTGWQDSPLHF

V: TRBV4-1
CDR3: CASSQDSDGRNQPQHF

V: TRBV7-2
CDR3: CASSLDRDGAEAFF

V: TRBV21-1
CDR3: CASSAGQVPNEKLFF

V: TRBV29-1
CDR3: CSVDREPQHF

V: TRBV4-1
CDR3: CASSPRGWAVGELFF

V: TRBV15
CDR3: CATSSLTGKEKAFF

V: TRBV14
CDR3: CASSRIGQGYTEAFF

V: TRBV5-1
CDR3: CASSLDRVADTQYF

V: TRBV18
CDR3: CASSPDRVSEAFF

V: TRBV20-1
CDR3: CSASDGGTEAFF

V: TRBV7-9
CDR3: CASSLERRGAGNTIYF

V: TRBV18
CDR3: CASSHLAGDWEQYF

V: TRBV29-1
CDR3: CSVGSPSVPLDEQFF

V: TRBV28
CDR3: CASTPEKTGGGFYNSPLHF

V: TRBV11-2
CDR3: CASSFRGGAFF

V: TRBV20-1
CDR3: CSASYLDRGTEAFF

V: TRBV10-3
CDR3: CALSTGSGDEQYF

V: TRBV6-1
CDR3: CASSSGGWGTEAFF

V: TRBV12-5
CDR3: CASGRQISNQPQHF

V: TRBV5-1
CDR3: CASSLARGGKVFMDTQYF

V: TRBV5-1
CDR3: CASSWGDREGLFF

V: TRBV29-1
CDR3: CSVTSWLGNTEAFF

V: TRBV27
CDR3: CASSLSPTGNQPQHF

V: TRBV20-1
CDR3: CSAASRDTDTQYF

V: TRBV12-5
CDR3: CASGSHYRGLTGELFF

V: TRBV6-4
CDR3: CASSDLYGYNEQFF

V: TRBV7-6
CDR3: CASSPGGVRDTQYF

V: TRBV27
CDR3: CASTSSGSSYNEQFF

V: TRBV29-1
CDR3: CSVPLGQGALIEAFF

V: TRBV5-1
CDR3: CASSSGQGNTMNTEAFF

V: TRBV14
CDR3: CASSYRDVNYGYTF

V: TRBV21-1
CDR3: CASSKIVPNYGYTF

V: TRBV12-3/TRBV12-4
CDR3: CASSYRGQGEQYF